This entry describes one T cell receptor beta chain. The data were taken from a study of blood T cell repertoires in COVID-19. The protocol was immunoSEQ multiplex PCR, while the TCRdb copy is restricted to in-frame clones and leaves out a portion. The top ten clones hold 10% to 15% of a sample with 280,000 or so clones, over 75% of them seen once. The CDR3 has 15 amino acids. Trimming pared 0 bases from V and 9 bases from J, leaving 15 bases between. CDR1 is SEHNR, CDR2 FQNEAQ, per germline (reference sequence). The TCR originated in a human donor in a cohort sampled during active COVID-19. The chain has TRBV7-9 and TRBJ2-1, with a tentative D call TRBD2 (5 bases). Source material: peripheral blood. Written as DNA, the CDR3 is TGTGCCAGCAGCTTAGCGTATAAAGGGAGAGCTGAGCAGTTCTTC. This sequence encodes CASSLAYKGRAEQFF.